Given below is one T cell receptor (beta chain) in context. This CDR3 is also generated by other DNA sequences in the sample. Only in-frame clones appear in the TCRdb table, and some are missing; sequencing was by immunoSEQ multiplex PCR. Seen here are under 150,000 clones, 80% to 90% observed once, and the top ten hold 2.9%. These data belong to a study of control samples from healthy donors and cancer patients. V trimming: 1 base; J trimming: 5 bases; junction bases outside the gene matches: 0. Germline assignment: CDR1 SGHTA and CDR2 FQGNSA. The CDR3 runs to 13 residues. The rearrangement links TRBV7-2 to TRBJ2-5; 8 positions agree with TRBD1. Sample: blood. This TCR was recovered from a man between 60 and 75 years old in good health. The CDR3 is CASSLGQGETQYF. The CDR3 bases are TGTGCCAGCAGCTTAGGACAGGGGGAGACCCAGTACTTC.